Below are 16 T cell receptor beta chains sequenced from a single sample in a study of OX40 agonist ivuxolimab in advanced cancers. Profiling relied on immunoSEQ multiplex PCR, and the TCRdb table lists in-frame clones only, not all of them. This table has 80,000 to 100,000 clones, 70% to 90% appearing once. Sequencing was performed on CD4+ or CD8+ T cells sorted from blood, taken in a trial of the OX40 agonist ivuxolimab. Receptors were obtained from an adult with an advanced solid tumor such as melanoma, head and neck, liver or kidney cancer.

The CDR3 DNA reads TGTGCCAGCAATCGGGGATTACTTAGCAATCAGCCCCAGCATTTT. It specifies CASNRGLLSNQPQHF. The chain joins TRBV5-8 to TRBJ1-5; D unresolved. The germline gives CDR1 SGHTS, CDR2 YDEGEE. V was trimmed by 6 bases and J by 0 bases, leaving 13 bases between them. There are 15 residues in the CDR3.

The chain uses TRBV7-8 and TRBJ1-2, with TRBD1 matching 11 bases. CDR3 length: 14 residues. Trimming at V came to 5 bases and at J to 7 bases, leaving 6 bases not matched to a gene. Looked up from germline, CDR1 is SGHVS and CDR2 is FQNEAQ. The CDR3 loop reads CASSVTGTGGGYTF. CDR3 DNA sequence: TGTGCCAGCAGCGTTACCGGGACAGGGGGTGGCTACACCTTC.

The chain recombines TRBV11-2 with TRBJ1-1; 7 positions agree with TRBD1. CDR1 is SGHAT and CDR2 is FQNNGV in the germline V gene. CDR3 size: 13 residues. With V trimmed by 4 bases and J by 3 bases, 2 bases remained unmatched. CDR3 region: CASSSTGYTEAFF. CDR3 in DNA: TGTGCCAGCAGCTCGACAGGGTACACTGAAGCTTTCTTT. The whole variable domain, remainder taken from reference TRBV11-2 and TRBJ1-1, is EAGVAQSPRYKIIEKRQSVAFWCNPISGHATLYWYQQILGQGPKLLIQFQNNGVVDDSQLPKDRFSAERLKGVDSTLKIQPAKLEDSAVYLCASSSTGYTEAFFGQGTRLTVV.

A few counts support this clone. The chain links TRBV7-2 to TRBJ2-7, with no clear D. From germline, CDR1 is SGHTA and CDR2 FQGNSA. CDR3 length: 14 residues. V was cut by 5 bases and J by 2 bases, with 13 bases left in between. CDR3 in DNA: TGTGCCAGCAGCAGAACCCGAGATCCCTACGAGCAGTACTTC. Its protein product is CASSRTRDPYEQYF. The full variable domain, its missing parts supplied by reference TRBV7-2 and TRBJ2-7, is GAGVSQSPSNKVTEKGKDVELRCDPISGHTALYWYRQSLGQGLEFLIYFQGNSAPDKSGLPSDRFSAERTGGSVSTLTIQRTQQEDSAVYLCASSRTRDPYEQYFGPGTRLTVT.

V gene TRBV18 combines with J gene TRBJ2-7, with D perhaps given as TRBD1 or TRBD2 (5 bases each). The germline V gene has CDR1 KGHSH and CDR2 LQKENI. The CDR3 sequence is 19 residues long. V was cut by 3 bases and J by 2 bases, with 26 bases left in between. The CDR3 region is CASSPSQGTRKSFPYEQYF. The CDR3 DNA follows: TGTGCCAGCTCACCTTCTCAAGGGACGCGCAAATCCTTCCCCTACGAGCAGTACTTC.

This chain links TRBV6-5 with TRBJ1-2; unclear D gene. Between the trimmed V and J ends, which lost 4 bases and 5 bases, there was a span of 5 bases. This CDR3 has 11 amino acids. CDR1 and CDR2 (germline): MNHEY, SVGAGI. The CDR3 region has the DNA TGTGCCAGCAGTTCGTTGTATGGCTACACCTTC. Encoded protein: CASSSLYGYTF.

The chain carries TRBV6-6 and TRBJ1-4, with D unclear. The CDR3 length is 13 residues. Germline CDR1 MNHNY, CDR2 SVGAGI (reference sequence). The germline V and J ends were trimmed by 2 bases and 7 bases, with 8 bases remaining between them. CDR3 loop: CASSYREGEKLFF. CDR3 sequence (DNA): TGTGCCAGCAGTTACAGGGAGGGTGAAAAACTGTTTTTT.

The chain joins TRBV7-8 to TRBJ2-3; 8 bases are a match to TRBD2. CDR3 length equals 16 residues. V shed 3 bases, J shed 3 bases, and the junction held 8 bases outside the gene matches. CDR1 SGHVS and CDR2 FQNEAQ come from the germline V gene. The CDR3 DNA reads TGTGCCAGCAGCTTTCGGGGACTAGTGGTGACAGATACGCAGTATTTT. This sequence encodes CASSFRGLVVTDTQYF. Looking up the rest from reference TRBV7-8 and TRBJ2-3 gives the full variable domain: GAGVSQSPRYKVAKRGQDVALRCDPISGHVSLFWYQQALGQGPEFLTYFQNEAQLDKSGLPSDRFFAERPEGSVSTLKIQRTQQEDSAVYLCASSFRGLVVTDTQYFGPGTRLTVL.

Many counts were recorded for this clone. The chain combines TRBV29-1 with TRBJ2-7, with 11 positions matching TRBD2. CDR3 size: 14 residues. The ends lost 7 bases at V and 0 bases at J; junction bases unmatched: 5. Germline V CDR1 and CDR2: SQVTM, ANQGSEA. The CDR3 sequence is CSAWTSGHSYEQYF. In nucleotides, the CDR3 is TGCAGCGCTTGGACTAGCGGGCACTCCTACGAGCAGTACTTC.

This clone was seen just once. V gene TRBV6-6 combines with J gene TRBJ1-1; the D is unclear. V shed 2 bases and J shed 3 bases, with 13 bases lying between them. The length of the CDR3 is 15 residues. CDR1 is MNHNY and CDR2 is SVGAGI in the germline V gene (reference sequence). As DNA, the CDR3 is TGTGCCAGCAGTTACGTCAGGATTTCGGACACTGAAGCTTTCTTT. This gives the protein CASSYVRISDTEAFF.

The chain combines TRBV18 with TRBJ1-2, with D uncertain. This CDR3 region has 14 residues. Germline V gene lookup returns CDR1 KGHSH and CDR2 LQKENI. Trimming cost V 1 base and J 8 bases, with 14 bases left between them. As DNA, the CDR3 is TGTGCCAGCTCACCACTGGAGGGTACCTACGGCTACACCTTC. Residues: CASSPLEGTYGYTF.

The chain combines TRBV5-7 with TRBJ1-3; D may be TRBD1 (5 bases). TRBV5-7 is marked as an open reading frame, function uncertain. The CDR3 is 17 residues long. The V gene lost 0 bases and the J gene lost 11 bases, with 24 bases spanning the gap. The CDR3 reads CASSLGTSILRGWAIYF. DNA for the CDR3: TGTGCCAGCAGCTTGGGGACATCTATATTACGGGGCTGGGCCATATATTTT.

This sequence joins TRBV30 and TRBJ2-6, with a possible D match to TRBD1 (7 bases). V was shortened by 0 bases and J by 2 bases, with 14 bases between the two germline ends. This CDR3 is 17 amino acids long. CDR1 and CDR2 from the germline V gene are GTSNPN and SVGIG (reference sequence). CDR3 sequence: CAWSVWRGQAGANVLTF. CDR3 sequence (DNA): TGTGCCTGGAGTGTATGGAGGGGGCAGGCTGGGGCCAACGTCCTGACTTTC. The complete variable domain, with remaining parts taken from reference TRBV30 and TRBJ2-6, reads SQTIHQWPATLVQPVGSPLSLECTVEGTSNPNLYWYRQAAGRGLQLLFYSVGIGQISSEVPQNLSASRPQDRQFILSSKKLLLSDSGFYLCAWSVWRGQAGANVLTFGAGSRLTVL.

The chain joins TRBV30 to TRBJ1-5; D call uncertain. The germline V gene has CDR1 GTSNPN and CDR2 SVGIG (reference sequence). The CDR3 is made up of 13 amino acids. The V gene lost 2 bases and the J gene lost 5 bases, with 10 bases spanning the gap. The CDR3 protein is CAWSRQADQPQHF. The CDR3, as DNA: TGTGCCTGGAGTAGGCAGGCAGATCAGCCCCAGCATTTT.

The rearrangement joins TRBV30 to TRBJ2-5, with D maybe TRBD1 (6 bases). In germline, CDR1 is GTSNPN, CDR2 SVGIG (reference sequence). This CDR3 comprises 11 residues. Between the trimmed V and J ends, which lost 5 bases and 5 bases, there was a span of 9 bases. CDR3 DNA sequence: TGTGCCTGGGGAAGGGGGGAGACCCAGTACTTC. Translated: CAWGRGETQYF.

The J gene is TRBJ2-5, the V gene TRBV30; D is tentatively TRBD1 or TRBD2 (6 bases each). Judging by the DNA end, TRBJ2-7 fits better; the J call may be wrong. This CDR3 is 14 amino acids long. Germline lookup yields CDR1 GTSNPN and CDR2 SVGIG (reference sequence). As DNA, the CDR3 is TGTGCCTGGAGTGTGGGGGGCAAAGGCTACGAGCAGTACTTC. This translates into CAWSVGGKGYEQYF.